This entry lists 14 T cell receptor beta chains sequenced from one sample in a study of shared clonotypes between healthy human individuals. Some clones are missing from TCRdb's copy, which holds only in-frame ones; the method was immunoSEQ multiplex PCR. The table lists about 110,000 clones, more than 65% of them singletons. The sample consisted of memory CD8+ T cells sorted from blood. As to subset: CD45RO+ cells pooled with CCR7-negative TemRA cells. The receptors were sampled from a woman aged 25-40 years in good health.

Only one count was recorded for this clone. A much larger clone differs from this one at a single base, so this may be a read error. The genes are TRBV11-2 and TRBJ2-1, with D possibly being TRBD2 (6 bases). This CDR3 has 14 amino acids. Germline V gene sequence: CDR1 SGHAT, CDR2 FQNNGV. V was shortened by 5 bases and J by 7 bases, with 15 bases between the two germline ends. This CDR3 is CASSLGLVGNEQFF. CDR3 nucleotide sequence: TGTGCCAGCAGCCTGGGACTGGTGGGAAATGAGCAGTTCTTC.

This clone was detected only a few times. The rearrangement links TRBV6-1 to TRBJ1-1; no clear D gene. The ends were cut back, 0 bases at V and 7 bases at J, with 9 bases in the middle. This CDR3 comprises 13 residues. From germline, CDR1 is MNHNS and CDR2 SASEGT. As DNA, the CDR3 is TGTGCCAGCAGTGAAGCGTTAGGATATGAAGCTTTCTTT. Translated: CASSEALGYEAFF.

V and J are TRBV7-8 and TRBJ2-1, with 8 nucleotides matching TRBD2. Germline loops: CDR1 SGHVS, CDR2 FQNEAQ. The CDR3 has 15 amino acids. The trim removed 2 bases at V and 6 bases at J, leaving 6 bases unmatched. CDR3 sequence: CASSLLQRESNEQFF. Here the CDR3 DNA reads TGTGCCAGCAGCTTACTCCAGCGGGAGTCCAATGAGCAGTTCTTC.

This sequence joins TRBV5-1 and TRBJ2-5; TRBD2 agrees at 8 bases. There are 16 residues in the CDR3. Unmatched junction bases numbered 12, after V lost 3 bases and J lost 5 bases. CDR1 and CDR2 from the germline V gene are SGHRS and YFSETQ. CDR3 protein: CASSSKRGLGGETQYF. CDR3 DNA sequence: TGCGCCAGCAGCTCGAAAAGGGGACTAGGGGGTGAGACCCAGTACTTC.

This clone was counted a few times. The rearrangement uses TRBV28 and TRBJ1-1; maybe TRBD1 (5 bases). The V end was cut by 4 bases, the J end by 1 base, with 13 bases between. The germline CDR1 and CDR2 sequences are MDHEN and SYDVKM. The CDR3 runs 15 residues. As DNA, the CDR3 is TGTGCCAGCAGTTCCCCCCCGGGGGGGAACACTGAAGCTTTCTTT. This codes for CASSSPPGGNTEAFF.

As DNA, the CDR3 is TGCGCCAGCAGCTTGGTGGGACTAGCGGGAAACGAGCAGTACTTC. Its translation: CASSLVGLAGNEQYF. V is TRBV5-1 and J is TRBJ2-7, with 13 bases aligning to TRBD2. The J segment lost 5 bases and the V segment lost 0 bases, leaving 2 bases of the junction unmatched. Germline assignment: CDR1 SGHRS and CDR2 YFSETQ. This CDR3 region has 15 residues.

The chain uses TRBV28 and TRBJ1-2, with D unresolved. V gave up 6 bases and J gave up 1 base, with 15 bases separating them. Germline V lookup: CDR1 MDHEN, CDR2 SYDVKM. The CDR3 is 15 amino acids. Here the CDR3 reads CASSGVGRNNYGYTF. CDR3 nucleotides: TGTGCCAGCAGCGGGGTAGGAAGGAATAACTATGGCTACACCTTC.

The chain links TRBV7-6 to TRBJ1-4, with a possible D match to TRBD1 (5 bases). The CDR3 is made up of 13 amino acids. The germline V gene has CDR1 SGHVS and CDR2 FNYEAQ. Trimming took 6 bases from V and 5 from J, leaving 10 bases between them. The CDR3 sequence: CASSGASNEKLFF. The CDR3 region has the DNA TGTGCCAGCAGTGGGGCTTCAAATGAAAAACTGTTTTTT.

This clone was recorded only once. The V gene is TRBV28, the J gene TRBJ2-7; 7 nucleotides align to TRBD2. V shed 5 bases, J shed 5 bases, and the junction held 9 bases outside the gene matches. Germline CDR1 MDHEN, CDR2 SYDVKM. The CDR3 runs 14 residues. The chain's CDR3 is CASSVRGSSHEQYF. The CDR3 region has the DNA TGTGCCAGCAGTGTTCGCGGGAGTTCTCACGAGCAGTACTTC.

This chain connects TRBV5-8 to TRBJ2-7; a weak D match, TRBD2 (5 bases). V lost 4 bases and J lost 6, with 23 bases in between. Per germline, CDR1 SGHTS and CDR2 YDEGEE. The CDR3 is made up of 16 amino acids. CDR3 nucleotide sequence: TGTGCCAGCAGCCTGGACCCCCCTCGGGTGGAGGCCGAGCAGTACTTC. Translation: CASSLDPPRVEAEQYF.

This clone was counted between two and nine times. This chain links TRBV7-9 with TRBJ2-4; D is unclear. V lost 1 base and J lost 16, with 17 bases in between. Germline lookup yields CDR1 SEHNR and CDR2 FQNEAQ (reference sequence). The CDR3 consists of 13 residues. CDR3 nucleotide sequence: TGTGCCAGCAGCTTAGACGCGGACCCAACGCTATACTTC. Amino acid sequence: CASSLDADPTLYF.

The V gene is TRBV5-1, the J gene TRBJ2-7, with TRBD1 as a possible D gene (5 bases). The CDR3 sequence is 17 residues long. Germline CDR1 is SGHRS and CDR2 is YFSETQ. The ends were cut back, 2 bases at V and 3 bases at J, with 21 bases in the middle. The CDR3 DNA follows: TGCGCCAGCAGCTTTTCGTTTGGACACACTCTCAACTACGAGCAGTACTTC. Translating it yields CASSFSFGHTLNYEQYF.

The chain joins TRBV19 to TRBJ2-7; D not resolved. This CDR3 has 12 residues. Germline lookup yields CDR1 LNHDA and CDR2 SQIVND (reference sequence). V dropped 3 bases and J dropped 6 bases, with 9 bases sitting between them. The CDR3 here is CASSIEDTEQYF. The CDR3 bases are TGTGCCAGTAGTATCGAAGACACCGAGCAGTACTTC. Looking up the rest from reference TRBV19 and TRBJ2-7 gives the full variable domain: DGGITQSPKYLFRKEGQNVTLSCEQNLNHDAMYWYRQDPGQGLRLIYYSQIVNDFQKGDIAEGYSVSREKKESFPLTVTSAQKNPTAFYLCASSIEDTEQYFGPGTRLTVT.

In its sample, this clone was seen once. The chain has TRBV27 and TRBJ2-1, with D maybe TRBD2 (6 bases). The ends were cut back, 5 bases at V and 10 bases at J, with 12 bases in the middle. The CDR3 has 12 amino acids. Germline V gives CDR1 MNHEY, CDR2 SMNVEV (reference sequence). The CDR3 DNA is TGTGCCAGCAGTCCCATAGCGGAAGAGCAGTTCTTC. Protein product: CASSPIAEEQFF.